What follows describes a single TCR beta chain. What it binds is not known. Sample-barcoded 5' priming and a J-beta primer mix drove a second PCR of roughly 6 to 12 cycles. In TCRdb, the 5' RACE reads were re-called with MiXCR into one record per CDR3 protein. This sample has about 400,000 distinct CDR3 sequences; 45% to 65% occur once, and the top ten carry about 54%. This record comes from a study of blood T cells in healthy people across ages. Study conclusions and caveats: The long-lived group displayed more naive CD4+ cells, plus higher diversity, than the aged donors did. Older individuals had lower TCR beta diversity per million T cells (the decline was roughly linear).

This sequence was found in a man aged 55-75 years in good health. Sequencing was performed on blood.

CDR3 coding DNA: TGTGCCAGCAGTGGGATCACGGGGGGGACCCAGTACTTC. Its protein product is CASSGITGGTQYF. The gene calls are TRBV2 and TRBJ2-5, with TRBD2 matching over 7 bases. This CDR3 contains 13 residues. V lost 4 bases to trimming and J lost 7 bases; unmatched junction nucleotides: 6. CDR1 and CDR2 (germline): SNHLY, FYNNEI.